This T cell receptor (beta chain) was retrieved from a study of T cell changes during pregnancy in multiple sclerosis. Here immunoSEQ multiplex PCR was the method, and the copy in TCRdb shows in-frame clones only, minus some. There are roughly 86,000 clones in the sample; over 80% occur only once, and under 3% lies in the top ten. CDR1 and CDR2 (germline): SGHRS, YFSETQ. CDR3 length equals 15 residues. V was pared by 1 base and J by 3 bases, with 14 bases between. This clonotype originated in a female donor with multiple sclerosis, enrolled in a pregnancy study. Sample: peripheral blood, taken in the first trimester of pregnancy. The V call is TRBV5-1, the J call TRBJ2-7; a possible D gene is TRBD1 (5 bases). The CDR3 DNA reads as TGCGCCAGCAGCTTGTTAGGGGCAGTCGGCTACGAGCAGTACTTC. Translating gives CASSLLGAVGYEQYF.